Listed here are 13 T cell receptor beta chains from one sample, sequenced in a study of T-cell reconstitution after alpha-beta-depleted transplantation in children. Unique molecular identifiers were incorporated into the prepared TCRbeta library. TCRdb recomputed calls from the PCR reads with MiXCR, one row per CDR3 protein. The sample has hundreds of thousands of distinct CDR3 sequences; under 20% are singletons. Sequencing was performed on PBMCs, mostly from graft donor cells, taken 360 days after TCRalphabeta/CD19-depleted stem cell transplant. Receptor source: a boy under three years old who had a stem cell transplant for Wiskott-Aldrich syndrome, so the T cells may come from the graft donor.

This clonotype turned up a few times. In DNA, the CDR3 is TGTGCCACCAGCAGAGTGGACAGTTCCTACGAGCAGTACTTC. It codes for CATSRVDSSYEQYF. The chain recombines TRBV15 with TRBJ2-7, with a possible D match to TRBD1 (6 bases). This CDR3 region has 14 residues. Trimming took 1 base from V and 1 from J, leaving 8 bases between them. The V gene's germline CDR1 is LNHNV and CDR2 YYDKDF (reference sequence).

Only a few counts were recorded for this clonotype. The chain carries TRBV20-1 and TRBJ2-7, with D possibly matching TRBD1 (6 bases). CDR1 is DFQATT, CDR2 SNEGSKA, per germline (reference sequence). V was trimmed by 5 bases and J by 2 bases, leaving 10 bases between them. The CDR3 spans 12 residues. As DNA, the CDR3 is TGCAGTGCTTCGGGACACGCCTACGAGCAGTACTTC. Encoded protein: CSASGHAYEQYF.

This clonotype was picked up many times. The CDR3 coding sequence is TGCGCCAGCAGCTTGGAGGGCGTTCGTGCCGTCTCCAATGAGCAGTTCTTC. Protein sequence: CASSLEGVRAVSNEQFF. This chain connects TRBV5-1 to TRBJ2-1; D is unclear. This CDR3 has 17 amino acids. Trimming left V 0 bases short and J 6 bases short, with 19 bases between. Germline V CDR1 and CDR2: SGHRS, YFSETQ.

This clonotype was seen more than once but under ten times. CDR3 protein: CSAKRGSYNEQFF. In DNA, the CDR3 is TGCAGTGCTAAAAGGGGGTCCTACAATGAGCAGTTCTTC. V is TRBV20-1 and J is TRBJ2-1; weak D call: TRBD1 (6 bases). CDR3 length equals 13 residues. Germline lookup yields CDR1 DFQATT and CDR2 SNEGSKA (reference sequence). The germline V and J ends were trimmed by 4 bases and 1 base, with 8 bases remaining between them.

This chain links TRBV10-2 with TRBJ2-2; 8 positions match TRBD2. The germline gives CDR1 WSHSY, CDR2 SAAADI. V trimming: 4 bases; J trimming: 6 bases; junction bases outside the gene matches: 7. The CDR3 runs to 15 residues. In DNA, the CDR3 is TGCGCCAGCAGTGCCTCGGCGGGGGGCCCCGGGGAGCTGTTTTTT. It specifies CASSASAGGPGELFF.

The rearrangement uses TRBV15 and TRBJ2-7; D may be TRBD1 (5 bases). The CDR3 extends over 16 amino acids. The V gene's germline CDR1 is LNHNV and CDR2 YYDKDF (reference sequence). V was pared by 0 bases and J by 2 bases, with 14 bases between. The CDR3 sequence: CATSRDLVGATYEQYF. The CDR3 nucleotides read TGTGCCACCAGCAGAGATCTGGTAGGGGCTACCTACGAGCAGTACTTC.

The chain is built from TRBV7-2 and TRBJ1-5, with D perhaps matching TRBD1 (5 bases). CDR1 and CDR2 from the germline V gene are SGHTA and FQGNSA. CDR3 length: 16 amino acids. The ends were cut back, 5 bases at V and 5 bases at J, with 19 bases in the middle. The CDR3 region has the DNA TGTGCCAGCAGCCTAGACAGTTCCCCCGTAGATCAGCCCCAGCATTTT. Residues: CASSLDSSPVDQPQHF.

The V gene is TRBV12-3 or TRBV12-4, the J gene TRBJ2-5; 8 bases line up with TRBD1. The CDR3 is made up of 16 amino acids. V shed 4 bases and J 2 bases; nucleotides not matched to a gene: 9. Here the CDR3 DNA reads TGTGCCAGCAGTTCATACCCGGGACAGGAGCAAGAGACCCAGTACTTC. The encoded protein is CASSSYPGQEQETQYF.

This clonotype was observed a few times. The rearrangement uses TRBV4-3 and TRBJ2-7, with D tentatively TRBD2 (5 bases). Germline V gene data show CDR1 as LGHNA and CDR2 as YSLEER. Trimming took off 0 bases at V and 7 bases at J, with 16 bases between the two ends. The CDR3 runs 15 residues. The CDR3 sequence is CASSQDPLLAREQYF. CDR3 DNA: TGCGCCAGCAGCCAAGATCCTCTTCTAGCACGGGAGCAGTACTTC.

In this sample, this clonotype turned up a few times. The chain links TRBV12-3 or TRBV12-4 to TRBJ2-3, with D perhaps TRBD2 (6 bases). The CDR3 consists of 15 residues. The V gene lost 5 bases and the J gene lost 5 bases, with 17 bases spanning the gap. The CDR3 DNA sequence: TGTGCCAGCAGTCCGCTTTGGGTCGGGGGAGATACGCAGTATTTT. Its protein is CASSPLWVGGDTQYF.

The chain uses TRBV5-1 and TRBJ1-5, with unresolved D. There are 14 residues in the CDR3. Germline V CDR1 and CDR2: SGHRS, YFSETQ. V was cut by 2 bases and J by 3 bases, with 9 bases left in between. CDR3 in amino acids: CASSLSGFNQPQHF. CDR3 sequence (DNA): TGCGCCAGCAGCTTATCGGGGTTCAATCAGCCCCAGCATTTT.

Only a few counts were recorded for this clonotype. This rearrangement joins TRBV28 to TRBJ1-4, with D perhaps TRBD1 (5 bases). Between the trimmed V and J ends, which lost 7 bases and 7 bases, there was a span of 16 bases. Germline loops: CDR1 MDHEN, CDR2 SYDVKM. The CDR3 runs 14 residues. CDR3 protein: CASTGPRAVEKLFF. CDR3 bases: TGTGCCAGCACGGGACCCCGGGCAGTTGAAAAACTGTTTTTT.

This sequence joins TRBV29-1 and TRBJ1-1, with D unclear. With 7 bases removed from V and 1 base from J, the gap between germline ends came to 13 bases. The CDR3 consists of 13 residues. The germline V gene encodes CDR1 SQVTM and CDR2 ANQGSEA. The CDR3 sequence: CSASLLGNTEAFF. CDR3 DNA: TGCAGCGCGTCCCTCTTGGGGAACACTGAAGCTTTCTTT.